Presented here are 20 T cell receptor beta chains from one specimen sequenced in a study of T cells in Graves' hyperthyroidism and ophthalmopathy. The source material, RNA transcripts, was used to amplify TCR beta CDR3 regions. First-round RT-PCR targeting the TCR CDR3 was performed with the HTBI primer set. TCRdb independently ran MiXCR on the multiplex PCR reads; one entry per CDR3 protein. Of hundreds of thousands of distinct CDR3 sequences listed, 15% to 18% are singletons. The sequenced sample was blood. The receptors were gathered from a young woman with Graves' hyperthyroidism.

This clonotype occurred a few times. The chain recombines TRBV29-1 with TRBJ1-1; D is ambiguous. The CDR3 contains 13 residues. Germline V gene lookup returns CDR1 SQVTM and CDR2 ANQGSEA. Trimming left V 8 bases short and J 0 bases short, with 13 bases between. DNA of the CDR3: TGCAGCATGGACGACGGACTGAACACTGAAGCTTTCTTT. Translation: CSMDDGLNTEAFF.

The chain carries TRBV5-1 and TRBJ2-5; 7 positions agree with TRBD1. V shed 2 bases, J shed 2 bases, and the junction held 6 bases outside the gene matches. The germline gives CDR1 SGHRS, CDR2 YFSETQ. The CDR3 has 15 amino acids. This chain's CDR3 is CASSLTGATQETQYF. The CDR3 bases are TGCGCCAGCAGCTTAACAGGGGCGACTCAAGAGACCCAGTACTTC.

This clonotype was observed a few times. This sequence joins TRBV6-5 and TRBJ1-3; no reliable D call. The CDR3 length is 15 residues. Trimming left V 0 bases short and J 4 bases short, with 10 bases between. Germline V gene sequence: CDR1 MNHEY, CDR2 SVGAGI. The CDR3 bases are TGTGCCAGCAGTTACTCAGAGGGATCAGGAAACACCATATATTTT. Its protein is CASSYSEGSGNTIYF.

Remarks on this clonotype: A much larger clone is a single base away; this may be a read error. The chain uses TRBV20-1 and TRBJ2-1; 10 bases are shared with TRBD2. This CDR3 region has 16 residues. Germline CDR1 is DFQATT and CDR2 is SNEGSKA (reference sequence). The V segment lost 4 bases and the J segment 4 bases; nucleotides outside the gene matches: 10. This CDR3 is CSAIDPGSGGYNEQFF. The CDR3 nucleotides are TGCAGTGCTATAGATCCTGGTAGCGGGGGGTACAATGAGCAGTTCTTC.

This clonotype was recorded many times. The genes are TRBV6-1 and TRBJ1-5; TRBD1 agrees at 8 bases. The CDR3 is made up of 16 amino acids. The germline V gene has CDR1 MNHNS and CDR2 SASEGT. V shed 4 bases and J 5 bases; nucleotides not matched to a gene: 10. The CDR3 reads CASSGSLRGRDQPQHF. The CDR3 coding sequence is TGTGCCAGCAGTGGAAGCCTCAGGGGGCGCGATCAGCCCCAGCATTTT.

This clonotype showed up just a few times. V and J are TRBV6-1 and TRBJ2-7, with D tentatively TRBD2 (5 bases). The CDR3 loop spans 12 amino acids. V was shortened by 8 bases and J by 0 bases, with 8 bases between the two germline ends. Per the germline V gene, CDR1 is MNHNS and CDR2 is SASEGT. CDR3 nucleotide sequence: TGTGCCAGCGGAGCGGACTCCTACGAGCAGTACTTC. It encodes CASGADSYEQYF.

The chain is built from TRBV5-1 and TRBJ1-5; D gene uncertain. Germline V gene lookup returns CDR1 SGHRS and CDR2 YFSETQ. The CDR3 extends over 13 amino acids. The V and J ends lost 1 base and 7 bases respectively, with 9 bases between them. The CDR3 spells CASSLLGLQPQHF. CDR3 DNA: TGCGCCAGCAGCTTGTTGGGCTTACAGCCCCAGCATTTT.

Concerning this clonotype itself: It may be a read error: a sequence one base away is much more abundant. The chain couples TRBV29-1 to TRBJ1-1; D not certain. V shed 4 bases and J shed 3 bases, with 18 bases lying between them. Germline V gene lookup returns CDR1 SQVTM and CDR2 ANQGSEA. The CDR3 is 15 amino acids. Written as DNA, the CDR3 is TGCAGCGTTGTTCCCGGGTTGGGAGTGGACACTGAAGCTTTCTTT. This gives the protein CSVVPGLGVDTEAFF.

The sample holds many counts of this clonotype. The CDR3 loop is CSASLLGYIGYTF. The CDR3 DNA reads as TGCAGTGCTAGTCTTCTAGGGTATATTGGCTACACCTTC. The chain uses TRBV20-1 and TRBJ1-2; D is unclear. The CDR3 is made up of 13 amino acids. Trimming shortened V by 3 bases and J by 7 bases, and 15 bases separated the two germline ends. Germline V CDR1 and CDR2: DFQATT, SNEGSKA (reference sequence).

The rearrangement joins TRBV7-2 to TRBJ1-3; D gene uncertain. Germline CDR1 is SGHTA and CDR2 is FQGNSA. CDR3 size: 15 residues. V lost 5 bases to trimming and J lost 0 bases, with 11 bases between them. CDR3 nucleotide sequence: TGTGCCAGCAGCCCAAACGCGATCTCTGGAAACACCATATATTTT. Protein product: CASSPNAISGNTIYF.

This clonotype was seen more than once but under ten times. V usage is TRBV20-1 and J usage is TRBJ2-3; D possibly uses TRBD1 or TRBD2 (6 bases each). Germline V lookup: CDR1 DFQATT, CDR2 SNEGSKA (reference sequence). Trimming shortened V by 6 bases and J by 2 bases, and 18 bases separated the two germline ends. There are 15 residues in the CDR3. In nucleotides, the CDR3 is TGCAGTGCCCCGAGGAGGGGGACTGCCACAGATACGCAGTATTTT. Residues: CSAPRRGTATDTQYF.

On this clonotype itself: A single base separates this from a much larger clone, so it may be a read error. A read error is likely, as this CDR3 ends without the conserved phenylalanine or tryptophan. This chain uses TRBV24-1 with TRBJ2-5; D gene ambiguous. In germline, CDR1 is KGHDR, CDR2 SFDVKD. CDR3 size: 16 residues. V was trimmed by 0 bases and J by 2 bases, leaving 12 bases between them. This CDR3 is CATSDLADGPQETQYS. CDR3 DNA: TGTGCCACCAGTGATTTGGCAGATGGACCACAAGAGACCCAGTACTCC.

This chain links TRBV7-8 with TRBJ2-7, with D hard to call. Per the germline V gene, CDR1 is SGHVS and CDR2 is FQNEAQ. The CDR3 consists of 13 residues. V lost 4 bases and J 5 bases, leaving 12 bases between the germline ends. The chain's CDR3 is CASSSNREDEQYF. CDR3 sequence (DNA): TGTGCCAGCAGCTCCAATAGAGAAGACGAGCAGTACTTC.

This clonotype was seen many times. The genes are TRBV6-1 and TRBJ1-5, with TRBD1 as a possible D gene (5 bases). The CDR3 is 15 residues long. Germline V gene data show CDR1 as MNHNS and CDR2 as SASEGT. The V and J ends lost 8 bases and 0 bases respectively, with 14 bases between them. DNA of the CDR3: TGTGCCAGCCGGCGGGGGGGTTATAGCAATCAGCCCCAGCATTTT. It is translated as CASRRGGYSNQPQHF.

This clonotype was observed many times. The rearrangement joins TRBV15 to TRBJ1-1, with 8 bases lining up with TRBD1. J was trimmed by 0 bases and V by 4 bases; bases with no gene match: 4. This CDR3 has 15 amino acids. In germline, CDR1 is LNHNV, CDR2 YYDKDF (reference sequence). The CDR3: CATSTRTGMNTEAFF. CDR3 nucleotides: TGTGCCACCAGCACAAGGACAGGGATGAACACTGAAGCTTTCTTT.

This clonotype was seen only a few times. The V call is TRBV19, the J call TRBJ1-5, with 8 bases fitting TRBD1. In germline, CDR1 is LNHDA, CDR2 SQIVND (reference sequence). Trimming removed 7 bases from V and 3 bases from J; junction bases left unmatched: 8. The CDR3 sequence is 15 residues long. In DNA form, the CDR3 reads TGTGCCAGTAAGGAACAGGGGGGGTTCAATCAGCCCCAGCATTTT. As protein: CASKEQGGFNQPQHF.

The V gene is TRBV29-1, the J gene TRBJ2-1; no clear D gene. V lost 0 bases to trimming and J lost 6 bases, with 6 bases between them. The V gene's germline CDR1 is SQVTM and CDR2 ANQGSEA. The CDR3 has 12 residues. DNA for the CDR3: TGCAGCGTTGAAGAGCCCCCCAATGAGCAGTTCTTC. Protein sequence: CSVEEPPNEQFF.

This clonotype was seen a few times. The CDR3 DNA sequence: TGTGCCAGCAGCTCCACCGGGACAATCTACGAGCAGTACTTC. It codes for CASSSTGTIYEQYF. V gene TRBV7-2 combines with J gene TRBJ2-7, with D perhaps matching TRBD1 (6 bases). The germline CDR1 and CDR2 sequences are SGHTA and FQGNSA. The CDR3 has 14 amino acids. V shed 4 bases and J shed 3 bases, with 13 bases lying between them.

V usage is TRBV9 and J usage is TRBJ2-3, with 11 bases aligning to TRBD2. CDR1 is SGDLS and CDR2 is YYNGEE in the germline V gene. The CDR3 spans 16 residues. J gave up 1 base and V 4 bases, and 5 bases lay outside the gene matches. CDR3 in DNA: TGTGCCAGCAGCCTTAGCGGGAGGGCCGGCACAGATACGCAGTATTTT. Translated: CASSLSGRAGTDTQYF. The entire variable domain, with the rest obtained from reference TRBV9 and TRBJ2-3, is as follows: DSGVTQTPKHLITATGQRVTLRCSPRSGDLSVYWYQQSLDQGLQFLIQYYNGEERAKGNILERFSAQQFPDLHSELNLSSLELGDSALYFCASSLSGRAGTDTQYFGPGTRLTVL.

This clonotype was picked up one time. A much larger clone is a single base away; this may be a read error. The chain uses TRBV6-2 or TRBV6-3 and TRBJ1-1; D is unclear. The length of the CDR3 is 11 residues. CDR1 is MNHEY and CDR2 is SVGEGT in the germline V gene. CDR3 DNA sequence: TGTTCCAGCAGTTACGGCACTGAAGCTTTCTTT. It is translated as CSSSYGTEAFF.